This paragraph covers one TCR beta chain sequence. Its antigen is unidentified. The data were taken from a study of neoadjuvant nivolumab and ipilimumab in lung cancer. Study-wide results and caveats: From pretherapy to surgery, tumor richness and clonality rose with dual therapy. TCR clonality did not significantly correlate with pathologic tumor regression. TCR richness and clonality were higher in tumors than adjacent uninvolved lung. Higher pretherapy blood TCR richness went with higher resected-tumor richness.

Libraries were prepared by immunoSEQ multiplex PCR; TCRdb keeps only in-frame clonotypes and omits some of them. The sample lists approximately 3,800 clones; about 88% were seen once. Sequencing used adjacent normal lung tissue, obtained after neoadjuvant nivolumab, alone or with ipilimumab, at or shortly before surgery. The TCR comes from an adult with non-small cell lung cancer.

CDR3 protein: CASSSYPQDRGGYGYTF. CDR3 coding DNA: TGCGCCAGCAGCTCCTATCCTCAGGACAGGGGTGGCTATGGCTACACCTTC. The chain couples TRBV5-1 to TRBJ1-2; 9 positions agree with TRBD1. J was trimmed by 4 bases and V by 3 bases; bases with no gene match: 13. The CDR3 has 17 residues. Germline CDR1 reads SGHRS; CDR2 reads YFSETQ. The full variable domain, completed using reference TRBV5-1 and TRBJ1-2, is KAGVTQTPRYLIKTRGQQVTLSCSPISGHRSVSWYQQTPGQGLQFLFEYFSETQRNKGNFPGRFSGRQFSNSRSEMNVSTLELGDSALYLCASSSYPQDRGGYGYTFGSGTRLTVV.